A selection of T cell receptor beta chains follows, all from one sample in a study of cytomegalovirus exposure and HLA in healthy donors. The repertoire was sequenced with immunoSEQ multiplex PCR; TCRdb's copy has only in-frame clones and lacks some. The table includes about 130,000 clones, about 78% detected once. Material: PBMCs. All receptors derive from a human donor in good health. Both conserved end residues are part of each CDR3. Each record gives: D gene, CDR3 length, J gene, V gene, clone size, CDR3 DNA, CDR3 protein. The D gene is left open where the match is weak. Clone sizes are given selectively: once, few, many, or a class where the clone is expanded.

D gene: TRBD2
CDR3 length: 15
J gene: TRBJ2-7
V gene: TRBV27
clone size: .
CDR3 DNA: TGTGCCAGCAGTTTTCAAGGCGGGAGGGCCTACGAGCAGTACTTC
CDR3 protein: CASSFQGGRAYEQYF

D gene: TRBD1
CDR3 length: 14
J gene: TRBJ1-5
V gene: TRBV6-1
clone size: once
CDR3 DNA: TGTGCCAGCAGTACTTTGGACAGGGATCAGCCCCAGCATTTT
CDR3 protein: CASSTLDRDQPQHF

D gene: TRBD1
CDR3 length: 14
J gene: TRBJ1-2
V gene: TRBV10-3
clone size: .
CDR3 DNA: TGTGCCGCCGCACAGGGGATGGATAACTATGGCTACACCTTC
CDR3 protein: CAAAQGMDNYGYTF

D gene: .
CDR3 length: 13
J gene: TRBJ1-1
V gene: TRBV27
clone size: .
CDR3 DNA: TGTGCCAGCAGTCCCGGGGGAAACACTGAAGCTTTCTTT
CDR3 protein: CASSPGGNTEAFF

D gene: TRBD2
CDR3 length: 15
J gene: TRBJ2-7
V gene: TRBV7-2
clone size: .
CDR3 DNA: TGTGCCAGCAGCCCCCGGGGGGGAAAGCGTTACGAGCAGTACTTC
CDR3 protein: CASSPRGGKRYEQYF

D gene: .
CDR3 length: 12
J gene: TRBJ1-1
V gene: TRBV6-1
clone size: few
CDR3 DNA: TGTGCCAGCAGCACCGTCAGTACTGAAGCTTTCTTT
CDR3 protein: CASSTVSTEAFF

D gene: .
CDR3 length: 14
J gene: TRBJ2-7
V gene: TRBV5-4
clone size: .
CDR3 DNA: TGTGCCAGCAGCTTCGGGCAGGGCTCCTACGAGCAGTACTTC
CDR3 protein: CASSFGQGSYEQYF

D gene: .
CDR3 length: 14
J gene: TRBJ2-7
V gene: TRBV6-5
clone size: .
CDR3 DNA: TGTGCCAGCAGGCGGGGGACAGGCGCACCTGAGTGGTACTTC
CDR3 protein: CASRRGTGAPEWYF

D gene: .
CDR3 length: 17
J gene: TRBJ1-1
V gene: TRBV19
clone size: few
CDR3 DNA: TGTGCCAGTAGTACCTCGTTCGCGGCATCCTTAAACACTGAAGCTTTCTTT
CDR3 protein: CASSTSFAASLNTEAFF

D gene: TRBD1
CDR3 length: 14
J gene: TRBJ2-7
V gene: TRBV5-1
clone size: .
CDR3 DNA: TGCGCCAGCAGCCCCGGGACAGGGGGTTCCGAGCAGTACTTC
CDR3 protein: CASSPGTGGSEQYF

D gene: .
CDR3 length: 14
J gene: TRBJ2-7
V gene: TRBV7-6
clone size: .
CDR3 DNA: TGTGCCAGCAGCTTCGAGACAGCCTCCTACGAGCAGTACTTC
CDR3 protein: CASSFETASYEQYF

D gene: .
CDR3 length: 12
J gene: TRBJ2-3
V gene: TRBV4-1
clone size: .
CDR3 DNA: TGCGCCAGCACAGACAGACCAGATACGCAGTATTTT
CDR3 protein: CASTDRPDTQYF

D gene: .
CDR3 length: 15
J gene: TRBJ1-6
V gene: TRBV7-9
clone size: .
CDR3 DNA: TGTGCCAGCAGCTTAGCGGGGCAGTCGAGTTCACCCCTCCACTTT
CDR3 protein: CASSLAGQSSSPLHF

D gene: TRBD2
CDR3 length: 19
J gene: TRBJ2-1
V gene: TRBV4-2
clone size: .
CDR3 DNA: TGTGCCAGCAGCCCAGGAAGGGGTCTAGCGGGGGGGCCTAGTGATGAGCAGTTCTTC
CDR3 protein: CASSPGRGLAGGPSDEQFF

D gene: .
CDR3 length: 15
J gene: TRBJ2-3
V gene: TRBV4-3
clone size: .
CDR3 DNA: TGCGCCAGCAGCCAAGATGGGCAGGGGGGAGATACGCAGTATTTT
CDR3 protein: CASSQDGQGGDTQYF

D gene: .
CDR3 length: 13
J gene: TRBJ2-7
V gene: TRBV14
clone size: .
CDR3 DNA: TGTGCCAGCAGCCAAGTAAGAGGGGGCGAGCAGTACTTC
CDR3 protein: CASSQVRGGEQYF

D gene: .
CDR3 length: 14
J gene: TRBJ2-1
V gene: TRBV9
clone size: .
CDR3 DNA: TGTGCCAGCAGCGTAGCTACAGGCTACAATGAGCAGTTCTTC
CDR3 protein: CASSVATGYNEQFF

D gene: .
CDR3 length: 14
J gene: TRBJ2-7
V gene: TRBV15
clone size: .
CDR3 DNA: TGTGCCACCAGCAGAGATCAGGCCTCCTACGAGCAGTACTTC
CDR3 protein: CATSRDQASYEQYF